A selection of T cell receptor beta chains follows, all from one sample in a study of regulatory T cells in long-lasting Graves disease. TCRdb reprocessed the multiplex PCR reads via MiXCR and lists one record per CDR3 protein. The top ten clones hold less than 40% of a sample with 250,000 to 400,000 distinct CDR3 sequences, 18% of them seen once. Sequencing used peripheral blood mononuclear cells (PBMCs), obtained at new diagnosis, from a patient treated with antithyroid drugs. These receptors came from a female donor with Graves disease. Each CDR3 is given without its conserved first and last residue. D genes are given only for firm matches.

j_gene: TRBJ2-1; d_gene: .; v_gene: TRBV12-3/TRBV12-4; CDR3aa: ASSRQGGEQF
j_gene: TRBJ2-2; d_gene: .; v_gene: TRBV13; CDR3aa: ASSLGWQGIGELF
j_gene: TRBJ2-2; d_gene: .; v_gene: TRBV28; CDR3aa: ATRTETGELF
j_gene: TRBJ2-2; d_gene: .; v_gene: TRBV6-1; CDR3aa: ASTEGNTGELF
j_gene: TRBJ2-5; d_gene: TRBD1; v_gene: TRBV7-9; CDR3aa: ASSVQGRGGETQY
j_gene: TRBJ2-1; d_gene: .; v_gene: TRBV28; CDR3aa: ASSLILGQGGGSNEQF
j_gene: TRBJ2-7; d_gene: TRBD1; v_gene: TRBV24-1; CDR3aa: ATSDNGPGTGYEQY
j_gene: TRBJ1-1; d_gene: TRBD1; v_gene: TRBV30; CDR3aa: AWSGGTGFYRAF
j_gene: TRBJ1-6; d_gene: .; v_gene: TRBV11-3; CDR3aa: ASSLGEGWVSSPLH
j_gene: TRBJ1-1; d_gene: .; v_gene: TRBV9; CDR3aa: ASSIGGVTEAF
j_gene: TRBJ2-3; d_gene: .; v_gene: TRBV19; CDR3aa: ASTDLGTAPSGDTQY
j_gene: TRBJ1-1; d_gene: TRBD1; v_gene: TRBV2; CDR3aa: ASSAGGTTEAF
j_gene: TRBJ2-4; d_gene: TRBD1; v_gene: TRBV28; CDR3aa: ASSLGQGNIQY
j_gene: TRBJ2-1; d_gene: .; v_gene: TRBV6-1; CDR3aa: ASGEGEGNEQF
j_gene: TRBJ2-7; d_gene: .; v_gene: TRBV13; CDR3aa: ASSRTDSTYEQY
j_gene: TRBJ2-1; d_gene: .; v_gene: TRBV11-3; CDR3aa: ASSLDLTGAPNNEQF
j_gene: TRBJ2-6; d_gene: TRBD1; v_gene: TRBV12-3/TRBV12-4; CDR3aa: ASSHGTGGTGANVLT
j_gene: TRBJ1-1; d_gene: .; v_gene: TRBV30; CDR3aa: AWRNTEAF
j_gene: TRBJ2-1; d_gene: .; v_gene: TRBV12-3/TRBV12-4; CDR3aa: ASGRLAINDRQF
j_gene: TRBJ1-5; d_gene: .; v_gene: TRBV27; CDR3aa: ASSPSLYGVYQPQH
j_gene: TRBJ2-5; d_gene: .; v_gene: TRBV7-9; CDR3aa: ASSLERGQETQY
j_gene: TRBJ2-3; d_gene: .; v_gene: TRBV9; CDR3aa: ASSVSSEIRTDTQY
j_gene: TRBJ2-3; d_gene: .; v_gene: TRBV15; CDR3aa: ATSKEGSPTDTQY
j_gene: TRBJ2-1; d_gene: .; v_gene: TRBV25-1; CDR3aa: ASIGDTRSYNEQF
j_gene: TRBJ2-5; d_gene: TRBD1; v_gene: TRBV4-2; CDR3aa: ASSQDSGTGGETQY
j_gene: TRBJ2-6; d_gene: .; v_gene: TRBV30; CDR3aa: AWSVGISGANVLT
j_gene: TRBJ1-6; d_gene: .; v_gene: TRBV3-1; CDR3aa: ANSSDSASSPLH
j_gene: TRBJ1-2; d_gene: TRBD1; v_gene: TRBV6-1; CDR3aa: ASSRGTGAYGYT
j_gene: TRBJ1-3; d_gene: .; v_gene: TRBV24-1; CDR3aa: ATQGQGNTIY
j_gene: TRBJ2-1; d_gene: TRBD2; v_gene: TRBV7-9; CDR3aa: ASSGLVYNEQF
j_gene: TRBJ2-1; d_gene: TRBD2; v_gene: TRBV6-2/TRBV6-3; CDR3aa: ASSEGGWGLAGFYNEQF
j_gene: TRBJ2-1; d_gene: .; v_gene: TRBV18; CDR3aa: ASTPTGYYNEQF
j_gene: TRBJ1-1; d_gene: .; v_gene: TRBV3-1; CDR3aa: ASSQGPGSEGGGTEAF
j_gene: TRBJ2-4; d_gene: .; v_gene: TRBV11-2; CDR3aa: ASSPSLETARNIQY
j_gene: TRBJ2-3; d_gene: .; v_gene: TRBV7-8; CDR3aa: ASSLRLVLDTQY
j_gene: TRBJ1-2; d_gene: .; v_gene: TRBV19; CDR3aa: ASSWDGNYGYT
j_gene: TRBJ1-1; d_gene: .; v_gene: TRBV27; CDR3aa: ASSLSGVGLNTEAF
j_gene: TRBJ2-7; d_gene: .; v_gene: TRBV11-2; CDR3aa: ASSPVGPYEQY
j_gene: TRBJ1-1; d_gene: .; v_gene: TRBV11-2; CDR3aa: ASSLVHIGTEAF
j_gene: TRBJ2-7; d_gene: TRBD2; v_gene: TRBV14; CDR3aa: ASSQNEVAGTGEQY
j_gene: TRBJ2-7; d_gene: .; v_gene: TRBV28; CDR3aa: ASSFGRSDEQY
j_gene: TRBJ2-7; d_gene: TRBD1; v_gene: TRBV15; CDR3aa: ATSRARGSYEQY
j_gene: TRBJ2-7; d_gene: .; v_gene: TRBV7-9; CDR3aa: ASSLEHEQY
j_gene: TRBJ2-3; d_gene: TRBD1; v_gene: TRBV28; CDR3aa: ASSLPQGVSTDTQY
j_gene: TRBJ2-3; d_gene: TRBD2; v_gene: TRBV5-4; CDR3aa: ASSPVLAETSTDTQY
j_gene: TRBJ2-5; d_gene: .; v_gene: TRBV12-3/TRBV12-4; CDR3aa: ASSYALPGETQY
j_gene: TRBJ2-2; d_gene: .; v_gene: TRBV27; CDR3aa: ASSRGYTGELF
j_gene: TRBJ1-4; d_gene: .; v_gene: TRBV7-6; CDR3aa: ASSPGQFNEKLF
j_gene: TRBJ2-1; d_gene: TRBD2; v_gene: TRBV3-1; CDR3aa: ASSRTSGRAHEQF
j_gene: TRBJ1-5; d_gene: .; v_gene: TRBV20-1; CDR3aa: SGTEGSGGQPQH
j_gene: TRBJ2-2; d_gene: TRBD2; v_gene: TRBV5-1; CDR3aa: ASSLNAGALELF
j_gene: TRBJ2-3; d_gene: .; v_gene: TRBV2; CDR3aa: ASSPLTGDTQY
j_gene: TRBJ2-7; d_gene: .; v_gene: TRBV6-5; CDR3aa: ASSSRGALEQY